These 30 T cell receptor beta chains share one sample of origin, sequenced in a study of molecular identifiers for immune sequencing clone quantification. Via MiXCR, TCRdb re-called the PCR reads, giving one row per CDR3 protein. The sample carries about 9,700 distinct CDR3 sequences, approximately 19% recorded once. Specimen: naive CD8+ T cells from blood, with Jurkat cell RNA spiked in. Subset meaning: FACS-sorted CD8+CD4-CCR7+CD45RA+ naive T cells. These receptors were collected from a human donor in good health. Some libraries in this study had Jurkat cell RNA spiked in.

Worth noting for this clonotype: It may be a read error: a sequence one base away is much more abundant. The chain recombines TRBV25-1 with TRBJ1-1; D uncertain. Germline assignment: CDR1 MGHDK and CDR2 SYGVNS. CDR3 length equals 15 residues. CDR3 coding DNA: TGTGCCAGCAGTGAATCCCGATGGGGAAACACTGAAGTTTTCTTT. Translation: CASSESRWGNTEVFF.

This clonotype has a count of ten or more. The genes are TRBV29-1 and TRBJ2-7; 8 positions match TRBD1. This CDR3 comprises 14 residues. V shed 7 bases and J 2 bases; nucleotides not matched to a gene: 10. Germline-derived CDR1 and CDR2 are SQVTM and ANQGSEA. CDR3 DNA: TGCAGCGCTACAGGGGGTCCATCACCCTACGAGCAGTACTTC. As protein: CSATGGPSPYEQYF.

The chain is built from TRBV27 and TRBJ2-1; D is ambiguous. From germline, CDR1 is MNHEY and CDR2 SMNVEV (reference sequence). The CDR3 is made up of 14 amino acids. V lost 8 bases and J lost 0, with 11 bases in between. For the CDR3, the DNA is TGTGCCAGCCGTTATCGGAGCTCCTACAATGAGCAGTTCTTC. Amino acid sequence: CASRYRSSYNEQFF.

The table lists this clonotype with many counts. The chain employs TRBV7-9 and TRBJ1-6; D unclear. V gave up 5 bases and J gave up 8 bases, with 7 bases separating them. The CDR3 contains 12 residues. Germline V gene data show CDR1 as SEHNR and CDR2 as FQNEAQ (reference sequence). The CDR3 region is CASSQGYSPLHF. In nucleotides, the CDR3 is TGTGCCAGCAGCCAAGGGTATTCACCCCTCCACTTT. Filled out from reference TRBV7-9 and TRBJ1-6, the complete variable domain reads DTGVSQNPRHKITKRGQNVTFRCDPISEHNRLYWYRQTLGQGPEFLTYFQNEAQLEKSRLLSDRFSAERPKGSFSTLEIQRTEQGDSAMYLCASSQGYSPLHFGNGTRLTVT.

This clonotype was observed many times. This chain connects TRBV2 to TRBJ2-7; tentatively, D is TRBD1 (5 bases). The V and J ends lost 2 bases and 2 bases respectively, with 7 bases between them. The V gene's germline CDR1 is SNHLY and CDR2 FYNNEI. This CDR3 spans 13 amino acids. CDR3 region: CASSEQGTYEQYF. The CDR3 nucleotides read TGTGCCAGCAGTGAACAGGGTACCTACGAGCAGTACTTC.

With respect to this clonotype: A much bigger clone sits one base away, suggesting this may be a read error. The rearrangement joins TRBV24-1 to TRBJ1-5, with D tentatively TRBD1 (5 bases). Germline CDR1 reads KGHDR; CDR2 reads SFDVKD. The CDR3 length is 15 residues. CDR3 bases: TGTGCCACCAGTGTTGGGGGAATTGGCAATCAGCCCCGGCATTTT. It yields the protein CATSVGGIGNQPRHF.

This clonotype was recorded at least ten times. The chain joins TRBV3-1 to TRBJ2-7; D is unresolved. Germline lookup yields CDR1 LGHDT and CDR2 YNNKEL (reference sequence). Trimming took off 4 bases at V and 0 bases at J, with 10 bases between the two ends. The CDR3 is 14 amino acids. The DNA for the CDR3 is TGTGCCAGCAGCCCCGGGTATAGCTCCTACGAGCAGTACTTC. Its protein product is CASSPGYSSYEQYF.

This clonotype was observed many times. The rearrangement joins TRBV5-4 to TRBJ2-5; 8 bases are shared with TRBD2. CDR1 is SGHNT, CDR2 YYREEE, per germline (reference sequence). Trimming cost V 5 bases and J 0 bases; bases outside gene matches: 3. The CDR3 runs to 14 residues. CDR3 bases: TGTGCCAGCAGTCTGACTAGCGACCAAGAGACCCAGTACTTC. This codes for CASSLTSDQETQYF.

This clonotype occurred a few times. No conserved phenylalanine or tryptophan is present at the end of the CDR3, so a read error is the likely explanation. The chain joins TRBV5-6 to TRBJ2-5; D ambiguous. V was trimmed by 0 bases and J by 5 bases, leaving 17 bases between them. The CDR3 sequence is 16 residues long. The germline V gene has CDR1 SGHDT and CDR2 YYEEEE. Written as DNA, the CDR3 is TGTGCCAGCAGCTTGGAGCTTGAGGCTAGTCAGGAGACCCAGTACTCC. It yields the protein CASSLELEASQETQYS.

By share, this clonotype counts as medium-sized. The V and J genes are TRBV7-9 and TRBJ2-3, with D perhaps given as TRBD1 or TRBD2 (5 bases each). This CDR3 is 14 amino acids long. The V gene's germline CDR1 is SEHNR and CDR2 FQNEAQ (reference sequence). The V and J ends lost 4 bases and 9 bases respectively, with 17 bases between them. The chain's CDR3 is CASSSQSGWDTQYF. The CDR3 DNA reads as TGTGCCAGCAGCTCCCAAAGCGGCTGGGACACGCAGTATTTT.

Judged by abundance, this clonotype is medium-sized. The chain is built from TRBV20-1 and TRBJ2-7; 7 nucleotides match TRBD1. Germline loops: CDR1 DFQATT, CDR2 SNEGSKA (reference sequence). J was trimmed by 0 bases and V by 3 bases; bases with no gene match: 8. The CDR3 sequence is 15 residues long. CDR3 amino acids: CSARSGTEFSYEQYF. The CDR3 DNA reads TGCAGTGCTAGGTCCGGGACAGAGTTCTCCTACGAGCAGTACTTC.

On this clonotype itself: This may stem from a read error, because a much larger clone lies one nucleotide away. The V and J genes are TRBV27 and TRBJ2-3; TRBD1 or TRBD2 may be the D gene (5 bases each). Germline CDR1 is MNHEY and CDR2 is SMNVEV (reference sequence). This CDR3 is built from 15 residues. In DNA, the CDR3 is TGTGCCAGCAGTCCATGGGGGTTCCCTACAGATACGCGGTATTTT. As protein: CASSPWGFPTDTRYF.

The chain has TRBV15 and TRBJ1-2; D is possibly TRBD1 (5 bases). This CDR3 spans 15 amino acids. The V gene's germline CDR1 is LNHNV and CDR2 YYDKDF (reference sequence). Trimming shortened V by 0 bases and J by 3 bases, and 11 bases separated the two germline ends. The CDR3 nucleotides are TGTGCCACCAGCAGAGATCGGGACCTACACTATGGCTACACCTTC. Its translation is CATSRDRDLHYGYTF.

This clonotype is termed medium-sized. This chain connects TRBV4-1 to TRBJ2-1, with unresolved D. V was pared by 0 bases and J by 7 bases, with 7 bases between. Germline lookup yields CDR1 MGHRA and CDR2 YSYEKL. The CDR3 totals 13 residues. The CDR3 bases are TGCGCCAGCAGCCAAGATCGGGCAAATGAGCAGTTCTTC. It specifies CASSQDRANEQFF.

This clonotype was seen repeatedly, ten times or more. V is TRBV3-1 and J is TRBJ1-5; the D is unclear. The length of the CDR3 is 15 residues. CDR1 is LGHDT, CDR2 YNNKEL, per germline (reference sequence). V lost 1 base, J lost 4 bases, and 11 bases lay in between. The CDR3 DNA is TGTGCCAGCAGCCAAGCCATGACCGAAAATCAGCCCCAGCATTTT. This codes for CASSQAMTENQPQHF.

This clonotype was found many times. The rearrangement joins TRBV27 to TRBJ2-7; tentatively, D is TRBD1 (6 bases). Germline assignment: CDR1 MNHEY and CDR2 SMNVEV (reference sequence). Trimming left V 6 bases short and J 3 bases short, with 12 bases between. The CDR3 covers 13 residues. The CDR3 here is CASSLGARYEQYF. The CDR3 DNA follows: TGTGCCAGCAGCCTGGGGGCCCGCTACGAGCAGTACTTC.

Regarding this clonotype: The CDR3 does not end in the conserved phenylalanine or tryptophan, so this is likely a read error. This chain connects TRBV20-1 to TRBJ2-1; unclear D gene. Trimming stripped 4 bases from V and 5 bases from J, with 15 bases between. CDR1 DFQATT and CDR2 SNEGSKA come from the germline V gene (reference sequence). CDR3 size: 14 residues. The CDR3, as DNA: TGCAGTGCTACCCCTGAATTTCGGCACAATGAGCAGTTCATC. Amino acid sequence: CSATPEFRHNEQFI.

In its sample, this clonotype is medium-sized. V is TRBV7-9 and J is TRBJ1-5; no clear D. Trimming left V 3 bases short and J 5 bases short, with 11 bases between. Per the germline V gene, CDR1 is SEHNR and CDR2 is FQNEAQ (reference sequence). CDR3 size: 14 residues. CDR3 in DNA: TGTGCCAGCAGCTTGGCGGGGTACGATCAGCCCCAGCATTTT. Protein: CASSLAGYDQPQHF.

The V gene is TRBV28, the J gene TRBJ2-7; 7 bases map to TRBD2. J lost 4 bases, V lost 3 bases, and 15 bases had no gene match. CDR3 size: 17 residues. Per germline, CDR1 MDHEN and CDR2 SYDVKM. The CDR3 nucleotides read TGTGCCAGCAGTTTGGGGAATCTAGCGGTGGGGGGGTACGAGCAGTACTTC. Translation gives CASSLGNLAVGGYEQYF.

This clonotype was seen repeatedly, ten times or more. The chain uses TRBV7-9 and TRBJ2-1; D is perhaps TRBD1 or TRBD2 (7 bases each). CDR3 length: 16 residues. Germline lookup yields CDR1 SEHNR and CDR2 FQNEAQ (reference sequence). V was pared by 4 bases and J by 2 bases, with 15 bases between. The CDR3 here is CASSWGGTDPYNEQFF. The CDR3 region has the DNA TGTGCCAGCAGCTGGGGGGGGACAGACCCCTACAATGAGCAGTTCTTC.

The chain joins TRBV4-1 to TRBJ2-7, with D possibly being TRBD2 (5 bases). Trimming took off 4 bases at V and 2 bases at J, with 15 bases between the two ends. From germline, CDR1 is MGHRA and CDR2 YSYEKL. CDR3 size: 15 residues. This chain's CDR3 is CASSLRGPEAYEQYF. The CDR3 DNA is TGCGCCAGCAGCCTCCGAGGGCCGGAGGCCTACGAGCAGTACTTC.

Remarks on this clonotype: A read error may be the cause here, since a much bigger clone is one base away. The CDR3 ends on some other residue instead of the conserved phenylalanine or tryptophan, so this is likely a read error. This chain uses TRBV24-1 with TRBJ2-3, with D unclear. The CDR3 is 11 residues long. In germline, CDR1 is KGHDR, CDR2 SFDVKD. Trimming removed 4 bases from V and 10 bases from J, with 8 bases in between. The CDR3: CATSDLIAQYL. In nucleotides, the CDR3 is TGTGCCACCAGTGACCTGATAGCGCAGTATCTT.

This clonotype came up many times. The rearrangement joins TRBV3-1 to TRBJ2-1; maybe TRBD2 (6 bases). The V gene lost 4 bases and the J gene lost 0 bases, with 16 bases spanning the gap. The CDR3 length is 17 residues. Per the germline V gene, CDR1 is LGHDT and CDR2 is YNNKEL (reference sequence). This chain's CDR3 is CASSPEAGPSSYNEQFF. The CDR3 DNA follows: TGTGCCAGCAGCCCCGAGGCGGGACCCAGCTCCTACAATGAGCAGTTCTTC.

By sample share, this clonotype is medium-sized (0.01 to 0.1%). The chain links TRBV4-1 to TRBJ2-1; 9 nucleotides match TRBD1. V lost 1 base, J lost 9 bases, and 4 bases stayed unmatched. Germline CDR1 and CDR2: MGHRA and YSYEKL. The CDR3 length is 14 residues. CDR3 coding DNA: TGCGCCAGCAGCCAAGCCATACAGGGGGCTGAGCAGTTCTTC. Its translation is CASSQAIQGAEQFF.

The gene calls are TRBV12-3 or TRBV12-4 and TRBJ1-1; maybe TRBD1 (5 bases). This CDR3 contains 14 residues. The V and J ends lost 3 bases and 1 base respectively, with 9 bases between them. Here the CDR3 DNA reads TGTGCCAGCAGTTTTTGGGGCCAGAACACTGAAGCTTTCTTT. It translates to CASSFWGQNTEAFF.

This clonotype has ten or more counts. CDR3 coding DNA: TGCGCCAGCAGCCGCGGGGCATTGAGCTCCTACGAGCAGTACTTC. It yields the protein CASSRGALSSYEQYF. The gene calls are TRBV4-1 and TRBJ2-7; TRBD2 is a possible D gene (6 bases). Looked up from germline, CDR1 is MGHRA and CDR2 is YSYEKL. CDR3 length equals 15 residues. Trimming took 4 bases from V and 0 from J, leaving 13 bases between them.

Comment on this clonotype: This may be a read error: a much more frequent sequence differs by one nucleotide. The genes are TRBV6-1 and TRBJ1-1; D is possibly TRBD1 (5 bases). The germline V gene has CDR1 MNHNS and CDR2 SASEGT. CDR3 length equals 14 residues. V was shortened by 8 bases and J by 0 bases, with 13 bases between the two germline ends. In DNA form, the CDR3 reads TGTGCCAGCGGTTACAGGAACATGAACACTGAAGCTTTCTTT. Amino acid sequence: CASGYRNMNTEAFF.

The table lists this clonotype with many counts. This chain uses TRBV6-4 with TRBJ2-3, with TRBD2 matching over 7 bases. CDR1 is MRHNA, CDR2 SNTAGT, per germline. This CDR3 comprises 16 residues. V lost 8 bases to trimming and J lost 3 bases; unmatched junction nucleotides: 14. CDR3 bases: TGTGCCAGCGTGGAGTGGCTGGCGGGAGCGACAGATACGCAGTATTTT. Protein product: CASVEWLAGATDTQYF.

CDR3 coding DNA: TGTGCCAGCAGTTTATCCCAAGGGATTGCCGGGGAGCTGTTTTTT. Protein sequence: CASSLSQGIAGELFF. The rearrangement joins TRBV27 to TRBJ2-2; D is unclear. This CDR3 is 15 amino acids long. The V end was cut by 0 bases, the J end by 6 bases, with 11 bases between. In germline, CDR1 is MNHEY, CDR2 SMNVEV (reference sequence).

This clonotype was seen a few times. The chain links TRBV27 to TRBJ2-7, with D possibly being TRBD1 or TRBD2 (7 bases each). Per the germline V gene, CDR1 is MNHEY and CDR2 is SMNVEV (reference sequence). V shed 2 bases and J shed 4 bases, with 12 bases lying between them. The CDR3 length is 14 residues. The chain's CDR3 is CASSLAGGAYEQYF. CDR3 nucleotide sequence: TGTGCCAGCAGTTTAGCAGGGGGGGCTTACGAGCAGTACTTC.